Reported below is one T cell receptor beta chain. Its antigen remains unknown. This sample stems from a study of cytomegalovirus exposure and HLA in healthy donors. About the research overall: The roughly 130 validation repertoires used the same platform as the 650 to 850 first-cohort repertoires (as reported by a later analysis).

TCRdb's table, derived via immunoSEQ multiplex PCR, lists solely in-frame clones and lacks some. The table shows approximately 100,000 clones, with 88% occurring only once. Whole-study results and caveats: Cytomegalovirus-associated status was assigned to more than 150 TCR beta chains. First-cohort TCR clusters tended to co-occur in the 90 to 150 validation repertoires, a later analysis found. Whilst most TCR sequences proved rare, a subset of public TCRs occurred across many donors.

Germline CDR1 and CDR2: SGHRS and YFSETQ. V was shortened by 2 bases and J by 5 bases, with 19 bases between the two germline ends. The CDR3 length is 16 residues. The clonotype originates from a woman aged 18-35 years in good health and CMV-seronegative. Specimen: PBMCs. The rearrangement links TRBV5-1 to TRBJ2-5, with TRBD1 as a possible D gene (6 bases). CDR3 residues: CASSFSLTGIGETQYF. The CDR3 bases are TGCGCCAGCAGCTTCTCCCTCACAGGGATTGGTGAGACCCAGTACTTC.